This TCR beta chain derives from a study of cytomegalovirus exposure and HLA in healthy donors. Overall study context: The study placed about four fifths of its 350 to 400 genotyped donors in the Caucasian-associated ancestry cluster.

This CDR3 has 12 residues. Germline V gene data show CDR1 as SEHNR and CDR2 as FQNEAQ (reference sequence). V lost 7 bases and J lost 6; bases outside the gene matches: 5. The study ran its PCR with 60 Vbeta and 13 Jbeta primers. This table comes from immunoSEQ multiplex PCR, and its TCRdb copy is limited to in-frame clones, with some not included. The sample shows 200,000 to 250,000 clones, just under 80% of them seen only once. This clonotype originated in a boy younger than 18 in good health and CMV-seronegative. This rearrangement joins TRBV7-9 to TRBJ1-2; 7 nucleotides agree with TRBD1. The sequenced sample consisted of PBMCs. The CDR3 here is CASTNTGDGYTF. In nucleotides, the CDR3 is TGTGCCAGCACCAACACAGGGGATGGCTACACCTTC.